What follows are 28 T cell receptor beta chains derived from one specimen sequenced in a study of blood T cell repertoires in COVID-19 (dated by TCRdb to the early 2020s). The method was the immunoSEQ multiplex PCR assay. TCRdb took this table from immuneACCESS and kept in-frame rearrangements with V and J called. Such tables lack part of the clones; where checked against another copy, unresolved V genes explain under half of the gap, and the rest is unexplained. In all, the sample holds 190,000 or so clones, and 85% of those were seen once. The leading ten clones occupy about 0.95% of the sample. The source material was peripheral blood. The source of these receptors is a man aged 60 to 69 with COVID-19, enrolled during active disease.

The chain carries TRBV19 and TRBJ1-5; 7 bases are shared with TRBD1. This CDR3 spans 16 amino acids. Germline values: CDR1 LNHDA, CDR2 SQIVND (reference sequence). V lost 9 bases to trimming and J lost 0 bases; unmatched junction nucleotides: 11. CDR3 loop: CASVQGLGNSNQPQHF. CDR3 nucleotide sequence: TGTGCCAGCGTACAGGGGCTTGGGAATAGCAATCAGCCCCAGCATTTT.

J is TRBJ2-3 and V is TRBV19, with a tentative D call TRBD2 (5 bases). Germline assignment: CDR1 LNHDA and CDR2 SQIVND (reference sequence). Trimming took 1 base from V and 3 from J, leaving 14 bases between them. The CDR3 covers 16 residues. The CDR3 coding sequence is TGTGCCAGTAGTATAGCCCCGGGTGAGGGTACAGATACGCAGTATTTT. This codes for CASSIAPGEGTDTQYF.

The rearrangement joins TRBV9 to TRBJ2-7; 12 bases map to TRBD2. The CDR3 sequence is 14 residues long. The junction had 1 base not matched to a gene; V was cut back by 3 bases and J by 3 bases. Germline values: CDR1 SGDLS, CDR2 YYNGEE. The CDR3 nucleotides read TGTGCCAGCAGCGGGACTAGCGGGGACTACGAGCAGTACTTC. Translated: CASSGTSGDYEQYF.

The chain recombines TRBV5-1 with TRBJ1-2; 7 nucleotides line up with TRBD1. The germline CDR1 and CDR2 sequences are SGHRS and YFSETQ. J gave up 3 bases and V 4 bases, and 6 bases lay outside the gene matches. The CDR3 covers 14 residues. In DNA form, the CDR3 reads TGCGCCAGCAGCCCCGACAGGGCCTACTATGGCTACACCTTC. Amino acid sequence: CASSPDRAYYGYTF.

The chain employs TRBV5-5 and TRBJ2-1, with 11 positions matching TRBD2. Germline loops: CDR1 SGHKS, CDR2 YYEKEE (reference sequence). Losses at the gene ends were 2 bases for V and 7 bases for J; bases not matched to a gene: 5. The CDR3 is 15 amino acids. CDR3 residues: CASSLLAGVGNEQFF. The DNA for the CDR3 is TGTGCCAGCAGCTTACTAGCGGGAGTAGGTAATGAGCAGTTCTTC.

The rearrangement joins TRBV6-5 to TRBJ1-1, with D hard to call. Deletions cut 7 bases from V and 0 bases from J, with 15 bases between. The CDR3 has 15 residues. CDR1 is MNHEY, CDR2 SVGAGI, per germline. Written as DNA, the CDR3 is TGTGCCAGCATCACGGGGTCAGCCATGAACACTGAAGCTTTCTTT. Its translation: CASITGSAMNTEAFF.

This rearrangement joins TRBV5-4 to TRBJ2-4, with TRBD2 identical over 11 bases. The CDR3 totals 15 residues. CDR1 is SGHNT, CDR2 YYREEE, per germline (reference sequence). The V and J ends lost 3 bases and 3 bases, in that order; junction bases with no gene match: 2. The CDR3 sequence is CASSSSGRYKNIQYF. The DNA of the CDR3 is TGTGCCAGCAGCTCTAGCGGGAGGTACAAAAACATTCAGTACTTC.

The chain combines TRBV7-2 with TRBJ1-2; 7 positions agree with TRBD1. The CDR3 spans 15 residues. Per the germline V gene, CDR1 is SGHTA and CDR2 is FQGNSA. The ends lost 5 bases at V and 6 bases at J; junction bases unmatched: 12. As DNA, the CDR3 is TGTGCCAGCAGCCCACGGTTATCCAGGGGGGATGGCTACACCTTC. Its translation: CASSPRLSRGDGYTF.

The genes are TRBV27 and TRBJ2-3, with D perhaps TRBD1 (5 bases). Germline values: CDR1 MNHEY, CDR2 SMNVEV (reference sequence). The CDR3 totals 15 residues. V was cut by 5 bases and J by 2 bases, with 14 bases left in between. The CDR3 sequence: CASSLGVSDTDTQYF. DNA of the CDR3: TGTGCCAGCAGTCTAGGGGTCTCAGACACAGATACGCAGTATTTT.

The rearrangement links TRBV5-4 to TRBJ2-1; tentatively, D is TRBD2 (5 bases). The germline V gene has CDR1 SGHNT and CDR2 YYREEE (reference sequence). The CDR3 is 15 amino acids. V was shortened by 1 base and J by 2 bases, with 10 bases between the two germline ends. CDR3 sequence reads: CASSLFSGPYNEQFF. The CDR3 DNA sequence: TGTGCCAGCAGCTTGTTCAGCGGTCCCTACAATGAGCAGTTCTTC. Based on the CDR3 plus reference TRBV5-4 and TRBJ2-1, the full variable domain is ETGVTQSPTHLIKTRGQQVTLRCSSQSGHNTVSWYQQALGQGPQFIFQYYREEENGRGNFPPRFSGLQFPNYSSELNVNALELDDSALYLCASSLFSGPYNEQFFGPGTRLTVL.

This sequence joins TRBV27 and TRBJ1-6, with 9 bases matching TRBD1. This CDR3 is 15 amino acids long. CDR1 is MNHEY and CDR2 is SMNVEV in the germline V gene (reference sequence). J was trimmed by 8 bases and V by 6 bases; bases with no gene match: 8. The CDR3 protein is CASSPRDRVHSPLHF. DNA for the CDR3: TGTGCCAGCAGCCCCCGGGACAGGGTCCATTCACCCCTCCACTTT.

The chain combines TRBV19 with TRBJ2-1; the D gene is possibly TRBD1 (6 bases). From germline, CDR1 is LNHDA and CDR2 SQIVND (reference sequence). This CDR3 has 14 residues. V lost 3 bases and J lost 7, with 13 bases in between. DNA for the CDR3: TGTGCCAGTAGTATTCCCTACAGGGCTAATGAGCAGTTCTTC. As protein: CASSIPYRANEQFF.

V and J are TRBV24-1 and TRBJ2-2; TRBD1 might be the D (6 bases). The germline V and J ends were trimmed by 8 bases and 4 bases, with 10 bases remaining between them. This CDR3 contains 13 residues. Germline V lookup: CDR1 KGHDR, CDR2 SFDVKD. CDR3 in amino acids: CATKAGATGELFF. The CDR3 DNA sequence: TGTGCCACCAAGGCAGGGGCCACCGGGGAGCTGTTTTTT.

The gene calls are TRBV5-1 and TRBJ1-4; a weak D match, TRBD1 (5 bases). Germline CDR1 and CDR2: SGHRS and YFSETQ. With 4 bases removed from V and 5 bases from J, the gap between germline ends came to 18 bases. This CDR3 comprises 16 residues. DNA of the CDR3: TGCGCCAGCAGCCAACTTTCACAGGCGTCGAATGAAAAACTGTTTTTT. Encoded protein: CASSQLSQASNEKLFF.

The rearrangement uses TRBV6-2 or TRBV6-3 and TRBJ1-5; 8 nucleotides agree with TRBD1. This CDR3 spans 15 amino acids. Germline lookup yields CDR1 MNHEY and CDR2 SVGEGT. Germline trimming cut 4 bases from V and 6 bases from J; bases unmatched to any gene: 8. The chain's CDR3 is CASSSRTGLGQPQHF. DNA of the CDR3: TGTGCCAGCAGTTCCCGGACAGGGCTCGGTCAGCCCCAGCATTTT.

The chain recombines TRBV5-1 with TRBJ2-2; 14 nucleotides line up with TRBD2. The V segment lost 4 bases and the J segment 6 bases; nucleotides outside the gene matches: 5. Germline V lookup: CDR1 SGHRS, CDR2 YFSETQ. The CDR3 runs 16 residues. This chain's CDR3 is CASSISGLAGAGELFF. In DNA form, the CDR3 reads TGCGCCAGCAGCATTTCGGGACTAGCGGGAGCCGGGGAGCTGTTTTTT.

This sequence joins TRBV4-2 and TRBJ2-7, with 14 bases that match TRBD2. With V trimmed by 3 bases and J by 9 bases, 7 bases remained unmatched. Germline V gene data show CDR1 as LGHNA and CDR2 as YNFKEQ. The CDR3 extends over 15 amino acids. The CDR3: CASSQRLAGGSRQYF. The DNA of the CDR3 is TGTGCCAGCAGCCAGAGACTAGCGGGAGGGTCCCGGCAGTACTTC.

V usage is TRBV12-3 or TRBV12-4 and J usage is TRBJ1-2; D possibly corresponds to TRBD1 (5 bases). The CDR3 contains 12 residues. Trimming shortened V by 8 bases and J by 4 bases, and 11 bases separated the two germline ends. The chain's CDR3 is CASGQGGYGYTF. CDR3 DNA sequence: TGTGCCAGCGGGCAGGGAGGCTATGGCTACACCTTC.

The chain joins TRBV15 to TRBJ1-4, with D possibly matching TRBD1 (5 bases). From germline, CDR1 is LNHNV and CDR2 YYDKDF (reference sequence). V gave up 3 bases and J gave up 2 bases, with 10 bases separating them. The CDR3 runs to 15 residues. The CDR3 DNA follows: TGTGCCACCAGCAGCCCGGGGGAGACTAATGAAAAACTGTTTTTT. Protein sequence: CATSSPGETNEKLFF.

The chain combines TRBV28 with TRBJ1-5; 8 bases are shared with TRBD1. The germline gives CDR1 MDHEN, CDR2 SYDVKM. With 4 bases clipped from V and 6 bases from J, the junction kept 8 bases outside the gene matches. The CDR3 has 15 residues. The chain's CDR3 is CASSSGQGRGQPQHF. The CDR3 nucleotides are TGTGCCAGCAGTTCCGGACAGGGAAGGGGTCAGCCCCAGCATTTT.

The J gene is TRBJ1-1, the V gene TRBV7-8; no clear D. V gave up 5 bases and J gave up 4 bases, with 11 bases separating them. Germline CDR1 and CDR2: SGHVS and FQNEAQ. The CDR3 runs to 13 residues. The CDR3 DNA is TGTGCCAGCAGCCGAAGTAGAGCCACTGAAGCTTTCTTT. Translation gives CASSRSRATEAFF.

V usage is TRBV9 and J usage is TRBJ2-2, with a weak D call TRBD2 (6 bases). CDR3 length: 17 amino acids. V was trimmed by 3 bases and J by 3 bases, leaving 18 bases between them. Germline V gene sequence: CDR1 SGDLS, CDR2 YYNGEE. CDR3 nucleotide sequence: TGTGCCAGCAGCGGCCGGGAGAGGGCCTGGGACACCGGGGAGCTGTTTTTT. It encodes CASSGRERAWDTGELFF.

The V call is TRBV4-3, the J call TRBJ2-1; 7 bases agree with TRBD1. The trim removed 4 bases at V and 8 bases at J, leaving 17 bases unmatched. The CDR3 length is 17 residues. Germline-derived CDR1 and CDR2 are LGHNA and YSLEER. The CDR3 sequence is CASSPILGEGAEDEQFF. Written as DNA, the CDR3 is TGCGCCAGCAGCCCAATTTTGGGAGAGGGGGCTGAGGATGAGCAGTTCTTC.

V is TRBV28 and J is TRBJ1-2; tentatively, D is TRBD1 (5 bases). Germline V gene data show CDR1 as MDHEN and CDR2 as SYDVKM. The germline V and J ends were trimmed by 6 bases and 2 bases, with 16 bases remaining between them. There are 15 residues in the CDR3. The CDR3 region has the DNA TGTGCCAGCAGATCCCCCTCGGACAAGAACTATGGCTACACCTTC. The encoded protein is CASRSPSDKNYGYTF.

This clone came up a few times. J is TRBJ1-5 and V is TRBV16; the D gene is possibly TRBD1 (6 bases). The V gene's germline CDR1 is KGHSY and CDR2 FQNENV. V lost 2 bases and J 5 bases, leaving 13 bases between the germline ends. The length of the CDR3 is 15 residues. The CDR3 protein is CASSQTDRIDQPQHF. As DNA, the CDR3 is TGTGCCAGCAGCCAAACTGACAGGATCGATCAGCCCCAGCATTTT.

The V call is TRBV10-3, the J call TRBJ2-1; 12 bases are a match to TRBD2. After removal of 3 bases from V and 6 bases from J, the junction contained 12 bases not matched to a gene. The germline gives CDR1 ENHRY, CDR2 SYGVKD. The CDR3 has 18 amino acids. The CDR3 spells CAISDTASGRAGPNEQFF. The CDR3 DNA follows: TGTGCCATCAGTGATACGGCTAGCGGGAGGGCCGGTCCCAATGAGCAGTTCTTC.

V usage is TRBV9 and J usage is TRBJ2-6; TRBD1 matches at 9 bases. CDR3 size: 18 residues. CDR1 is SGDLS, CDR2 YYNGEE, per germline. V was pared by 3 bases and J by 0 bases, with 7 bases of the junction left unmatched. CDR3 sequence reads: CASSATGGGNSGANVLTF. As DNA, the CDR3 is TGTGCCAGCAGCGCAACAGGGGGCGGGAACTCTGGGGCCAACGTCCTGACTTTC.

The gene calls are TRBV27 and TRBJ2-1, with D perhaps TRBD2 (7 bases). Trimming took 3 bases from V and 6 from J, leaving 24 bases between them. Looked up from germline, CDR1 is MNHEY and CDR2 is SMNVEV (reference sequence). The CDR3 extends over 18 amino acids. As DNA, the CDR3 is TGTGCCAGCAGTTTCAAGCACCCCTTAAGGGGGGGGGCCAATGAGCAGTTCTTC. Protein product: CASSFKHPLRGGANEQFF.